This TCR beta chain was profiled in a study of prognosis after radiotherapy for stage I lung cancer. Study-level information: Distant metastases developed in four patients after radiotherapy (median around seven months); over 14 showed no significant progression.

There are 15 residues in the CDR3. With V trimmed by 6 bases and J by 2 bases, 6 bases remained unmatched. Germline V gives CDR1 MNHEY, CDR2 SMNVEV (reference sequence). Starting from genomic DNA, TCR beta CDR3 was amplified through two-round multiplex PCR. Every TRBV and TRBJ gene had its own specific primer in first-round PCR. TCRdb independently ran MiXCR on the multiplex PCR reads; one entry per CDR3 protein. Of roughly 23,000 distinct CDR3 sequences listed, roughly two fifths are singletons. The count of this clonotype is one. Blood draws of roughly 6 milliliters of peripheral blood occurred at each of two time points.

Source: PBMCs, taken before or after stereotactic body radiation therapy (not recorded which). The sequence was collected from a donor over 45 with non-small cell lung cancer. This rearrangement joins TRBV27 to TRBJ2-7; 11 positions agree with TRBD2. CDR3 region: CASRDGTSGTYEQYF. In DNA, the CDR3 is TGTGCCAGCAGGGACGGGACTAGCGGCACCTACGAGCAGTACTTC.